Included here is one T cell receptor beta chain sequence, with context. Its matching antigen is unknown. This record belongs to a study of a mutant IDH1 vaccine in newly diagnosed glioma. Study as a whole: Patients previously underwent radiotherapy, temozolomide, or both, and most underwent both.

General study results and limits: Changes in top peripheral clonotypes did not appear linked to pseudoprogression.

The sample's time point: week 23, last vaccination. All doses held 300 ug of mutant IDH1 20-mer peptide, with topical imiquimod. Profiling relied on immunoSEQ multiplex PCR, and the TCRdb table lists in-frame clones only, not all of them. The profile shows about 41,000 clones, 78% of them singletons. CDR1 is SGHDN and CDR2 is FVKESK in the germline V gene. Trimming cost V 5 bases and J 7 bases, with 20 bases left between them. The CDR3 is made up of 15 amino acids. The rearrangement links TRBV14 to TRBJ1-1; D not certain. Specimen: PBMCs, collected from a glioma patient whose treatment included an IDH1 peptide vaccine. This clonotype was sampled from a woman between 35 and 50 years old with glioma. Some clones in this sample may be carry-over from other donors' samples. The DNA for the CDR3 is TGTGCCAGCAGCTCACGGAGAGGGTGGGAAGTTGAAGCTTTCTTT. Translation: CASSSRRGWEVEAFF.